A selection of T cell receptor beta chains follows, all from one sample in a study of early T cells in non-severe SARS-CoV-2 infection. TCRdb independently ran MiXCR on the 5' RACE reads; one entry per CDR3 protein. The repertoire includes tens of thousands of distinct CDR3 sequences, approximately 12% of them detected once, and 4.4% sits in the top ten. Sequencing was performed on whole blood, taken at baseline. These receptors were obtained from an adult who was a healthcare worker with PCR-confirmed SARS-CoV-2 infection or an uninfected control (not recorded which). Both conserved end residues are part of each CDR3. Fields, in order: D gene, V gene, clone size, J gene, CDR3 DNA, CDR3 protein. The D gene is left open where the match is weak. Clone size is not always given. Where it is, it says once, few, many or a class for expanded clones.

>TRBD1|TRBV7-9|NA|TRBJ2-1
TGTGCCAGCAGCTTAGCGGGAACGGACAGGGTTGAGTTCTTC
CASSLAGTDRVEFF
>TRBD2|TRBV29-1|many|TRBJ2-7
TGCAGCGTTGAAGAGGTAGCGGGAGGGGAGCAGTACTTC
CSVEEVAGGEQYF
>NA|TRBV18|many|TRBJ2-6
TGTGCCAGCTCACCAGTAGGAGGGGCTGGGGCCAACGTCCTGACTTTC
CASSPVGGAGANVLTF
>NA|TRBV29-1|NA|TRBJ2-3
TGCAGCGCCATCCCCCCTCTGGGCTTGGGGACAGATACGCAGTATTTT
CSAIPPLGLGTDTQYF
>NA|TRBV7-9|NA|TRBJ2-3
TGTGCCAGCAGCCTCAGACCCGCAGGGGATACGCAGTATTTT
CASSLRPAGDTQYF
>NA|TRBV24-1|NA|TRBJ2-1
TGTGCCACCAGTGACCCTGGTGTAGCGCGCCACCAGCAGTTCTTC
CATSDPGVARHQQFF
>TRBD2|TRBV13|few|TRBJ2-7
TGTGCCAGCAGCTCCGACCTAGCGGGAGCCGACTCCTACGAGCAGTACTTC
CASSSDLAGADSYEQYF
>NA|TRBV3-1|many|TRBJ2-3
TGTGCCAGCGCCTCCACAGATACGCAGTATTTT
CASASTDTQYF
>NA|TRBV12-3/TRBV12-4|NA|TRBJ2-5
TGTGCCAGCAGTCCGACTCGCCGGGAAGAGACCCAGTACTTC
CASSPTRREETQYF
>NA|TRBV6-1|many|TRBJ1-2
TGTGCCAGCAGCCCCAGGATTTTGAGCTACACCTTC
CASSPRILSYTF
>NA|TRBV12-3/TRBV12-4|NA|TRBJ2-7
TGTGCCAGCAGGCGGGACAGCTCCTACGAGCAGTACTTC
CASRRDSSYEQYF
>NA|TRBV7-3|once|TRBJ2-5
TGTGCCAGCAGCTTCTCCATCCAAGAGACCCAGTACTTC
CASSFSIQETQYF
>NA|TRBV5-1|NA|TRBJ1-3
TGCGCCAGCAGCCTTACTGGGGGAAACACCATATATTTT
CASSLTGGNTIYF
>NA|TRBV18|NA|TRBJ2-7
TGTGCCAGCTCACCACCGAGTTTCTACGAGCAGTACTTC
CASSPPSFYEQYF
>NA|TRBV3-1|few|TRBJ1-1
TGTGCCAGCAGCCCATCTGGACAGAACACTGAAGCTTTCTTT
CASSPSGQNTEAFF
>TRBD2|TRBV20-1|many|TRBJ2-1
TGCAGTGCTAGACTAGCCCCCAGCGGGAGGAACAATTACAATGAGCAGTTCTTC
CSARLAPSGRNNYNEQFF
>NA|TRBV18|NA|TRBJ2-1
TGTGCCAGCTCACCACCCTCCCAGCCGATTGAGCAGTTCTTC
CASSPPSQPIEQFF
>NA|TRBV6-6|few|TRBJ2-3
TGTGCCAGCAGTTATTCCCCAGATACGCAGTATTTT
CASSYSPDTQYF
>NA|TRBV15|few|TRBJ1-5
TGTGCCACCAGCGGAGCAGGCAATCAGCCCCAGCATTTT
CATSGAGNQPQHF
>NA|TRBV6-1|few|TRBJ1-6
TGTGCCAGTAATCTATTAACTTCACCCCTCCACTTT
CASNLLTSPLHF
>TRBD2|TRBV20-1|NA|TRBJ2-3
TGCAGTGCTAGAGATGCTAGCGGGAGTGCCTCCACAGATACGCAGTATTTT
CSARDASGSASTDTQYF
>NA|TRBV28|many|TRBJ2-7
TGTGCCAGCAATCCCCAGGGGGGCGCCGGGTCTCAGTACTTC
CASNPQGGAGSQYF
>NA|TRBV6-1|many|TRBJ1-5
TGTGCCAGCACCGAAGGGGCCTCAGCCCAGCCCCAGCATTTT
CASTEGASAQPQHF
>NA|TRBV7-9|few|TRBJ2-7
TGTGCCAGCAACTCCGCCAGGGACTACGAGCAGTACTTC
CASNSARDYEQYF
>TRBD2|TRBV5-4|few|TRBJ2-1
TGTGCCAGCAGCTTAGGCGGGGGAGGCCCCAATGAGCAGTTCTTC
CASSLGGGGPNEQFF
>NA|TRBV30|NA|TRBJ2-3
TGTGCCTGGAGTGTACAAAGGGCGGCTAGCACAGATACGCAGTATTTT
CAWSVQRAASTDTQYF